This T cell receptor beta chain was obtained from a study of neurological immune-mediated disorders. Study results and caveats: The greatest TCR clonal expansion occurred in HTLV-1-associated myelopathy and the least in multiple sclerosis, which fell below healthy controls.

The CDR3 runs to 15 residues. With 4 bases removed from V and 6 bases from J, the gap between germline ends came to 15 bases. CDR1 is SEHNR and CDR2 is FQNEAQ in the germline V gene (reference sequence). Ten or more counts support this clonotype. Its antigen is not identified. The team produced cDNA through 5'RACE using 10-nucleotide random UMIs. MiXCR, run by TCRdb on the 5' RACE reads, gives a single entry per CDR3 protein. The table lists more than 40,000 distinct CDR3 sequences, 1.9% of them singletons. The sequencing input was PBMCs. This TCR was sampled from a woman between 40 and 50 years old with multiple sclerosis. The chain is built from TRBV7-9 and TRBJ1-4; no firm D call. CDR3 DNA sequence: TGTGCCAGCAGCTCTAGACGTTCGTCGGATGAAAAACTGTTTTTT. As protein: CASSSRRSSDEKLFF. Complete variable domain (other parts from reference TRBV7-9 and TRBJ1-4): DTGVSQNPRHKITKRGQNVTFRCDPISEHNRLYWYRQTLGQGPEFLTYFQNEAQLEKSRLLSDRFSAERPKGSFSTLEIQRTEQGDSAMYLCASSSRRSSDEKLFFGSGTQLSVL.